This TCR beta chain was documented in a study of shared clonotypes between healthy human individuals (dated by TCRdb to the early 2020s). In the study overall: A few men and a couple of women, aged 18 to 49 years, made up the cohort. Per donor, leukapheresis produced somewhere between about 0.9 and 10 billion PBMCs. To estimate repertoire size and how much clonotype sharing occurs between individuals, the study deeply sequenced the blood TCR repertoires of 4 to 6 healthy adults. For each donor, CD4 naive and CD4 memory were each given three plates, CD8 naive was given two plates, and CD8 memory was given one plate. To increase sequencing depth and limit assay-specific biases, TCR repertoire library preparation and sequencing were carried out by different laboratories using diverse techniques. Broader findings and caveats from the paper: Pairwise subsampling indicated that sequencing depth was expected to affect the degree of clonotype sharing among donors. Sampling was restricted to blood, and TCR repertoires in tissues likely differ from the TCR repertoires found in blood. Naive subsets generally had larger estimated clonotype richness than memory subsets. Clonotypes shared by all four sorted-subset donors showed higher generation probabilities than non-shared clonotypes. Roughly 5.2% of naive CD4, roughly 3.5% of naive CD8, 2% to 2.5% of memory CD4, and more than 0.35% of memory CD8 clonotypes were shared across several donors. Because the study included a small number of donors, the genetic and exposure-history diversity represented was limited. Even with the large sequencing depth, rarefaction of the sorted-subset datasets indicated that sequencing was incomplete.

TCR CDR3 regions were amplified from genomic DNA by multiplex PCR using the deep immunoSEQ assay. For each cell subset, the extracted genomic DNA was distributed evenly across all wells of several immunoSEQ 96-well plates, and each plate served as one replicate. Each replicate PCR for sorted subsets received 200 ng genomic DNA, equal to about 30,000 T cell genomes. Purified libraries were quantified with a Qubit 3.0 fluorometer, sized on a Bioanalyzer 2100, and re-quantified with the KAPA Library Quantification kit. Every immunoSEQ 96-well plate was sequenced on a separate single-read 150-cycle Illumina NextSeq 550 flow cell. Per the authors' processing: The immunoSEQ output contained only junctional sequences without quality scores, so filtering could not match that applied to full-length reads. To assign V/J genes and CDR3, sequences were annotated against IMGT germline references using PyIR, a Python wrapper for IgBLAST v1.9. Reads were removed for weak V/J assignments (E-value above 1e-6), missing CDR3, stop codons, out-of-frame junctions, or ambiguous translated residues. V3J clonotypes were defined by identical inferred V gene, J gene, and CDR3 amino acid sequence. Percentage overlap between repertoires was calculated by dividing the number of shared unique clonotypes by the size of the smaller repertoire. RTK rarefaction, the Chao1 estimator, and Recon v2.1 estimates of unobserved clonotypes were used to assess repertoire richness. For all TCRbeta clonotypes obtained by the gDNA method from a few donors, generation probabilities were computed with OLGA. What TCRdb holds here is the immuneACCESS table cut down to in-frame rearrangements. Part of the clones is not present; checked against another copy, under half of the missing clones reflect an unresolved V gene, and the others are unexplained. V and J calls and clone size are as listed in that table; D and trimming were resolved from the DNA. Here the sample has some 2,000,000 clones; 90% to 95% occur a single time. More than 0.1% of the sample is held by the ten biggest clonotypes.

The donors were healthy, HIV-negative adults who had no recently reported acute infections or vaccinations. Every donor was a Caucasian adult living in Nashville, Tennessee, USA. Magnetic negative selection was used to enrich CD4+ T cells, after which naive cells were positively selected on CD45RA and the negative fraction became the memory subset. Blood was collected by leukapheresis, and PBMCs were isolated by Ficoll-Histopaque density gradient centrifugation and then cryopreserved in liquid nitrogen vapor phase. Analytical flow cytometry was used to check the purity and quantity of every magnetically sorted T cell population. Each sorted fraction had its genomic DNA isolated and then quantified by UV absorbance on a Nanodrop 2000c. Concerning this clone: This clone's antigen is unknown. Base qualities were left out, and no much larger clone turns up one base away.

V loses 5 bases at its end and J loses 4 bases; junction bases beyond the gene matches: 6. Per the germline V gene, MNHNS is the CDR1 and SASEGT is the CDR2. CDR3 length: 14 amino acids, cysteine to phenylalanine. The kept DNA is CDR3 alone, 42 bases in frame from the first base. The V gene is TRBV6-1 and the J gene is TRBJ1-2; the central 8 bases match TRBD1. Sequencing was done on a sample of naive CD4+ T cells sorted from blood. The cell subset or site label on this specimen signifies: CD45RA+ positively selected. The receptor comes from a man between 18 and 29 years old in good health. The sequence in DNA is TGTGCCAGCAGTATAGGACAGGGCACCTATGGCTACACCTTC. This yields the protein CASSIGQGTYGYTF.